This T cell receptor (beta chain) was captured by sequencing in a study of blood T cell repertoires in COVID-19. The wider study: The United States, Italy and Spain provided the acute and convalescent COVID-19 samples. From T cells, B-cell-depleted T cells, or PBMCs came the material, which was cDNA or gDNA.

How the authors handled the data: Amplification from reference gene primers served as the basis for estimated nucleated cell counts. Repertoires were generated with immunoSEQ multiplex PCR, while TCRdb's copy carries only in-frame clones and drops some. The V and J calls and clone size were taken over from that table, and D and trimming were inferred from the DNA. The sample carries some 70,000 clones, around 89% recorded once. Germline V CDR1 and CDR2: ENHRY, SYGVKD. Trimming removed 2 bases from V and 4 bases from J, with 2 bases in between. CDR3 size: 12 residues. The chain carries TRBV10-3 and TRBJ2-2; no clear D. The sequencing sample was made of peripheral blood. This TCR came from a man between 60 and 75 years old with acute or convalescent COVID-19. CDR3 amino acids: CAISELTGELFF. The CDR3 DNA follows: TGTGCCATCAGTGAGCTCACCGGGGAGCTGTTTTTT.